Below, 15 T cell receptor beta chains from the same sample are listed, as sequenced in a study of response to subunit inactivated influenza vaccine. One entry per CDR3 protein results from TCRdb running MiXCR on the RT-PCR reads. The sample contains about 480,000 distinct CDR3 sequences, roughly 13% of which appear only once. Sequences were derived from PBMCs from blood, sampled around seven weeks after vaccination. The receptors come from a man between 50 and 59 years old who received an inactivated influenza vaccine.

J is TRBJ2-3 and V is TRBV20-1; 14 bases match TRBD2. CDR3 length equals 16 residues. CDR1 and CDR2 (germline): DFQATT, SNEGSKA (reference sequence). The V gene end was trimmed by 4 bases and the J gene end by 1 base; junction bases not matched to a gene: 4. The DNA of the CDR3 is TGCAGTGCTACGGGACTAGCGGGAGTTGGCACAGATACGCAGTATTTT. Its protein is CSATGLAGVGTDTQYF.

This sequence joins TRBV4-1 and TRBJ2-1; the match to TRBD2 covers 11 bases. Germline CDR1 is MGHRA and CDR2 is YSYEKL. V was clipped by 2 bases and J by 7 bases; unmatched bases: 13. This CDR3 comprises 18 residues. The CDR3 loop is CASSQPTYLAGGVNEQFF. CDR3 bases: TGCGCCAGCAGCCAACCAACCTACCTAGCGGGGGGCGTGAATGAGCAGTTCTTC.

This clonotype was found a few times. This chain links TRBV20-1 with TRBJ2-3; 8 bases map to TRBD2. This CDR3 has 13 residues. Germline V CDR1 and CDR2: DFQATT, SNEGSKA (reference sequence). V lost 6 bases, J lost 5 bases, and 7 bases stayed unmatched. CDR3 DNA sequence: TGCAGTGCCGGGGGGGCCGACCAAGATACGCAGTATTTT. It specifies CSAGGADQDTQYF.

This clonotype has ten or more counts. The chain employs TRBV12-3 or TRBV12-4 and TRBJ2-5; weak D call: TRBD2 (5 bases). The CDR3 runs to 14 residues. Trimming shortened V by 1 base and J by 5 bases, and 11 bases separated the two germline ends. CDR3 sequence reads: CASSLGRSVETQYF. The DNA for the CDR3 is TGTGCCAGCAGTTTAGGACGTAGCGTCGAGACCCAGTACTTC.

This clonotype was seen a few times. Written as DNA, the CDR3 is TGTGCCAGCAGCACCAGGGTGATCTATGGCTACACCTTC. It is translated as CASSTRVIYGYTF. V usage is TRBV28 and J usage is TRBJ1-2, with TRBD1 as a possible D gene (5 bases). The CDR3 covers 13 residues. V was trimmed by 6 bases and J by 4 bases, leaving 12 bases between them. CDR1 is MDHEN and CDR2 is SYDVKM in the germline V gene.

The chain carries TRBV4-3 and TRBJ2-1; 8 nucleotides agree with TRBD2. This CDR3 spans 16 amino acids. The junction had 8 bases not matched to a gene; V was cut back by 0 bases and J by 7 bases. From germline, CDR1 is LGHNA and CDR2 YSLEER. The CDR3 bases are TGCGCCAGCAGCCAAGATTGGAGCGGGAGAAGGAATGAGCAGTTCTTC. The encoded protein is CASSQDWSGRRNEQFF.

This clonotype was counted only a few times. This chain links TRBV11-3 with TRBJ2-1; maybe TRBD2 (5 bases). V was cut by 8 bases and J by 4 bases, with 15 bases left in between. This CDR3 spans 14 amino acids. From germline, CDR1 is SGHNT and CDR2 YENEEA. CDR3 loop: CASAPNSGYNEQFF. The CDR3 DNA reads TGTGCCAGCGCGCCCAATTCGGGGTACAATGAGCAGTTCTTC.

This chain uses TRBV30 with TRBJ2-5, with 9 bases identical to TRBD2. The germline CDR1 and CDR2 sequences are GTSNPN and SVGIG (reference sequence). The junction had 7 bases not matched to a gene; V was cut back by 2 bases and J by 0 bases. CDR3 length: 16 residues. The CDR3 nucleotides read TGTGCCTGGAGTCTGTTTGCGGGGGGGAACCAAGAGACCCAGTACTTC. Translated, it gives CAWSLFAGGNQETQYF.

V usage is TRBV4-2 and J usage is TRBJ2-5; maybe TRBD1 (5 bases). The CDR3 consists of 17 residues. Trimming left V 0 bases short and J 0 bases short, with 14 bases between. Germline CDR1 LGHNA, CDR2 YNFKEQ. Written as DNA, the CDR3 is TGTGCCAGCAGCCAAGATGGAACAGGAGAGTACCAAGAGACCCAGTACTTC. This sequence encodes CASSQDGTGEYQETQYF.

In its sample, this clonotype was seen a few times. This chain connects TRBV4-2 to TRBJ2-5; no firm D call. Looked up from germline, CDR1 is LGHNA and CDR2 is YNFKEQ. The CDR3 contains 15 residues. V dropped 4 bases and J dropped 0 bases, with 12 bases sitting between them. The CDR3 nucleotides are TGTGCCAGCAGCCTAGAGTACAGCAACCAAGAGACCCAGTACTTC. The encoded protein is CASSLEYSNQETQYF.

The chain employs TRBV28 and TRBJ2-7; D not certain. Trimming pared 7 bases from V and 7 bases from J, leaving 17 bases between. This CDR3 region has 13 residues. CDR1 MDHEN and CDR2 SYDVKM come from the germline V gene. The CDR3 sequence is CASTRRWLGEQYF. The CDR3 nucleotides are TGTGCCAGCACCCGACGGTGGCTGGGGGAGCAGTACTTC.

The V call is TRBV19, the J call TRBJ1-5, with D possibly being TRBD1 (5 bases). The CDR3 has 14 amino acids. V was pared by 7 bases and J by 7 bases, with 17 bases between. The germline gives CDR1 LNHDA, CDR2 SQIVND (reference sequence). CDR3 residues: CASKGPQGRQPQHF. The CDR3 DNA follows: TGTGCCAGTAAAGGGCCTCAGGGACGGCAGCCCCAGCATTTT.

This clonotype was found a few times. The chain has TRBV6-5 and TRBJ1-6; TRBD1 might be the D (5 bases). Germline CDR1 MNHEY, CDR2 SVGAGI. Trimming shortened V by 4 bases and J by 7 bases, and 11 bases separated the two germline ends. There are 14 residues in the CDR3. This CDR3 is CASSSRAGNSPLHF. As DNA, the CDR3 is TGTGCCAGCAGTTCCCGGGCAGGGAATTCACCCCTCCACTTT.

This clonotype was seen many times. The rearrangement links TRBV4-1 to TRBJ1-1; 7 bases are a match to TRBD1. Germline loops: CDR1 MGHRA, CDR2 YSYEKL. The CDR3 has 15 residues. After removal of 3 bases from V and 2 bases from J, the junction contained 6 bases not matched to a gene. The CDR3, as DNA: TGCGCCAGCAGCCATACCGGGACAGCTAACACTGAAGCTTTCTTT. Its translation: CASSHTGTANTEAFF.

J is TRBJ1-2 and V is TRBV15; possible D gene TRBD1, 5 bases. Germline CDR1 and CDR2: LNHNV and YYDKDF (reference sequence). Trimming removed 3 bases from V and 0 bases from J, with 11 bases in between. The CDR3 has 15 residues. The CDR3 reads CATSSADRTNYGYTF. CDR3 coding DNA: TGTGCCACCAGCAGTGCTGACAGAACTAACTATGGCTACACCTTC.